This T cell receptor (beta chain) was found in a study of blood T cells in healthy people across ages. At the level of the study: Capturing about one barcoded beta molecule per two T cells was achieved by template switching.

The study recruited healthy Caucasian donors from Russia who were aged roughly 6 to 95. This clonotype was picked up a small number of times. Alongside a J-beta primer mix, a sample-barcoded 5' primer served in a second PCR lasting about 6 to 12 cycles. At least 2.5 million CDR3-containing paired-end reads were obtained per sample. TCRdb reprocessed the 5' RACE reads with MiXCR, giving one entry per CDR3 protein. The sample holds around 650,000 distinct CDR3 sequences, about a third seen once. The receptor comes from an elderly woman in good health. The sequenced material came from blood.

The DNA for the CDR3 is TGTGCCAGCAGCCCCGTCGTAAAGTACTATGGCTACACCTTC. Protein sequence: CASSPVVKYYGYTF. The chain employs TRBV7-9 and TRBJ1-2; D gene uncertain. Trimming took off 5 bases at V and 3 bases at J, with 13 bases between the two ends. Germline CDR1 SEHNR, CDR2 FQNEAQ (reference sequence). There are 14 residues in the CDR3.